These 18 T cell receptor beta chains were sequenced from one sample in a study of T-cell reconstitution after alpha-beta-depleted transplantation in children. Unique molecular identifiers were built into the TCRbeta library. TCRdb reprocessed the PCR reads via MiXCR and lists one record per CDR3 protein. The repertoire holds about 440,000 distinct CDR3 sequences, around 46% seen once, with around 29% in the top ten. This material consisted of PBMCs, taken before TCRalphabeta/CD19-depleted stem cell transplant. These receptors were obtained from a girl aged 2-10 years with aplastic anemia, due to receive a stem cell transplant.

The chain carries TRBV7-6 and TRBJ2-5; possibly TRBD1 for D (6 bases). There are 13 residues in the CDR3. The germline CDR1 and CDR2 sequences are SGHVS and FNYEAQ. Trimming took 3 bases from V and 8 from J, leaving 13 bases between them. Here the CDR3 DNA reads TGTGCCAGCAGCTTTGACAGGCCAGATACCCAGTACTTC. It is translated as CASSFDRPDTQYF.

This clonotype was counted ten times or more. V and J are TRBV7-9 and TRBJ1-1, with 8 nucleotides matching TRBD1. CDR3 size: 14 residues. From germline, CDR1 is SEHNR and CDR2 FQNEAQ (reference sequence). V lost 2 bases and J lost 3; bases outside the gene matches: 2. Here the CDR3 DNA reads TGTGCCAGCAGCTTACAGGGGGCACACACTGAAGCTTTCTTT. Translated: CASSLQGAHTEAFF.

This clonotype was recorded at least ten times. The rearrangement links TRBV9 to TRBJ2-3, with 8 bases that match TRBD2. CDR3 length equals 16 residues. Trimming took 3 bases from V and 0 from J; bases not matched to a gene: 6. CDR1 SGDLS and CDR2 YYNGEE come from the germline V gene. The CDR3 sequence: CASSARLASSTDTQYF. The DNA of the CDR3 is TGTGCCAGCAGCGCCCGACTAGCGTCTAGCACAGATACGCAGTATTTT.

The chain links TRBV12-3 or TRBV12-4 to TRBJ2-7; no firm D call. The V gene lost 5 bases and the J gene lost 0 bases, with 11 bases spanning the gap. CDR3 length: 14 amino acids. The CDR3: CASSRTETSYEQYF. The CDR3 DNA follows: TGTGCCAGCAGTCGCACAGAAACCTCCTACGAGCAGTACTTC.

This clonotype was seen a handful of times. The rearrangement joins TRBV12-3 or TRBV12-4 to TRBJ2-7, with 8 bases that match TRBD1. Trimming took 1 base from V and 6 from J; bases not matched to a gene: 17. The CDR3 runs 18 residues. CDR3 nucleotides: TGTGCCAGCAGTTTAGACTTGACTAGGACAGGGAGGAGTAGCGAGCAGTACTTC. Amino acid sequence: CASSLDLTRTGRSSEQYF.

This chain uses TRBV7-6 with TRBJ2-3; the match to TRBD2 covers 8 bases. The CDR3 consists of 15 residues. V trimming: 4 bases; J trimming: 6 bases; junction bases outside the gene matches: 9. CDR1 is SGHVS and CDR2 is FNYEAQ in the germline V gene. The chain's CDR3 is CASSSFSGSADTQYF. DNA of the CDR3: TGTGCCAGCAGCTCGTTCAGCGGGAGTGCGGATACGCAGTATTTT.

V and J are TRBV10-3 and TRBJ1-1, with TRBD1 matching 9 bases. After removal of 7 bases from V and 6 bases from J, the junction contained 15 bases not matched to a gene. The CDR3 length is 16 residues. Germline CDR1 reads ENHRY; CDR2 reads SYGVKD. For the CDR3, the DNA is TGTGCCATCAATCCAAAGGACAGGGGAGTGGGCGCTGAAGCTTTCTTT. It encodes CAINPKDRGVGAEAFF.

This clonotype was seen at least ten times. The DNA of the CDR3 is TGCGCCAGCGCGGGACAATACACCGGGGAGCTGTTTTTT. Translating gives CASAGQYTGELFF. V gene TRBV10-1 combines with J gene TRBJ2-2; tentatively, D is TRBD1 or TRBD2 (6 bases each). Trimming shortened V by 8 bases and J by 3 bases, and 10 bases separated the two germline ends. CDR1 and CDR2 (germline): WNHNN, SYGVQD (reference sequence). The length of the CDR3 is 13 residues.

In its sample, this clonotype was seen a few times. The DNA for the CDR3 is TGTGCCAGCAGCCCCCGAGCGGGACTAGCCGGGGGTGAGCAGTTCTTC. It specifies CASSPRAGLAGGEQFF. The rearrangement links TRBV7-7 to TRBJ2-1; 9 positions match TRBD2. The germline V gene has CDR1 SSHAT and CDR2 FNYEAQ (reference sequence). V lost 5 bases to trimming and J lost 9 bases; unmatched junction nucleotides: 14. The CDR3 is made up of 16 amino acids.

This clonotype has a handful of counts. A junction end diverges from the germline sequence, so it may reflect a read error. V gene TRBV20-1 combines with J gene TRBJ2-7; D perhaps matches TRBD1 (7 bases). CDR1 is DFQATT, CDR2 SNEGSKA, per germline (reference sequence). The CDR3 runs 13 residues. CDR3 amino acids: CSARGGGPYEQYF. The CDR3 coding sequence is TGCAGTGCAAGAGGAGGGGGCCCCTACGAGCAGTACTTC.

The table lists this clonotype with many counts. The CDR3 nucleotides read TGTGCCAGCAGTCCCTCTTCCGGACGGGGGAGAGAGACCCAGTACTTC. It encodes CASSPSSGRGRETQYF. V gene TRBV12-3 or TRBV12-4 combines with J gene TRBJ2-5; maybe TRBD2 (6 bases). Trimming removed 5 bases at V and 4 bases at J, with 20 bases between. The length of the CDR3 is 16 residues.

The chain combines TRBV28 with TRBJ1-1; D gene unclear. Trimming removed 2 bases at V and 6 bases at J, with 13 bases between. Germline V gene lookup returns CDR1 MDHEN and CDR2 SYDVKM. The CDR3 is made up of 14 amino acids. The CDR3 here is CASSLRPTYAEAFF. The CDR3 coding sequence is TGTGCCAGCAGTTTAAGGCCAACATATGCTGAAGCTTTCTTT.

In regard to this clonotype: The junction departs from the called germline gene at one end, perhaps through a read error. The chain combines TRBV6-2 or TRBV6-3 with TRBJ1-1; D is ambiguous. The germline gives CDR1 MNHEY, CDR2 SVGEGT. CDR3 size: 12 residues. CDR3 in amino acids: CPSGPGRWQAFF. The CDR3 DNA is TGTCCCAGCGGCCCGGGGAGGTGGCAAGCTTTCTTT.

This clonotype occurred many times. The rearrangement links TRBV7-2 to TRBJ1-4; 12 bases are a match to TRBD1. The germline V gene encodes CDR1 SGHTA and CDR2 FQGNSA. Trimming took 3 bases from V and 8 from J; bases not matched to a gene: 1. This CDR3 has 14 amino acids. The CDR3 DNA follows: TGTGCCAGCAGCTTCGGGACAGGGGGCGAAAAACTGTTTTTT. The encoded protein is CASSFGTGGEKLFF.

The chain is built from TRBV29-1 and TRBJ1-2; the match to TRBD1 covers 8 bases. The germline CDR1 and CDR2 sequences are SQVTM and ANQGSEA. J lost 4 bases, V lost 6 bases, and 7 bases had no gene match. This CDR3 has 13 residues. The DNA for the CDR3 is TGCAGCGTCTTAGGACAGGGTGGCTATGGCTACACCTTC. Translating gives CSVLGQGGYGYTF. Full variable domain (outside the CDR3, taken from reference TRBV29-1 and TRBJ1-2): SAVISQKPSRDICQRGTSLTIQCQVDSQVTMMFWYRQQPGQSLTLIATANQGSEATYESGFVIDKFPISRPNLTFSTLTVSNMSPEDSSIYLCSVLGQGGYGYTFGSGTRLTVV.

With respect to this clonotype: At one end the junction does not follow the germline gene, possibly because of a read error. V is TRBV19 and J is TRBJ1-2, with TRBD1 matching over 8 bases. This CDR3 is 14 amino acids long. Germline V lookup: CDR1 LNHDA, CDR2 SQIVND (reference sequence). For the CDR3, the DNA is TGTGCCAGTAAGAATGGACAGGGCGGCTATGGCTACCCCTTC. Its protein product is CASKNGQGGYGYPF.

This clonotype showed up many times. The chain couples TRBV10-2 to TRBJ2-7; no clear D. Germline loops: CDR1 WSHSY, CDR2 SAAADI. CDR3 size: 12 residues. V was cut by 2 bases and J by 0 bases, with 2 bases left in between. In nucleotides, the CDR3 is TGCGCCAGCAGTGAGCCCTCCTACGAGCAGTACTTC. It encodes CASSEPSYEQYF.

Regarding this clonotype: The junction differs from germline at one of its ends, possibly a read error. The V gene is TRBV5-1, the J gene TRBJ2-1, with a weak D call TRBD2 (5 bases). CDR3 size: 14 residues. The germline V gene encodes CDR1 SGHRS and CDR2 YFSETQ. CDR3 sequence reads: CATSLDFSYNEQFF. In DNA, the CDR3 is TGCGCCACCAGCCTGGACTTCTCCTACAATGAGCAGTTCTTC.